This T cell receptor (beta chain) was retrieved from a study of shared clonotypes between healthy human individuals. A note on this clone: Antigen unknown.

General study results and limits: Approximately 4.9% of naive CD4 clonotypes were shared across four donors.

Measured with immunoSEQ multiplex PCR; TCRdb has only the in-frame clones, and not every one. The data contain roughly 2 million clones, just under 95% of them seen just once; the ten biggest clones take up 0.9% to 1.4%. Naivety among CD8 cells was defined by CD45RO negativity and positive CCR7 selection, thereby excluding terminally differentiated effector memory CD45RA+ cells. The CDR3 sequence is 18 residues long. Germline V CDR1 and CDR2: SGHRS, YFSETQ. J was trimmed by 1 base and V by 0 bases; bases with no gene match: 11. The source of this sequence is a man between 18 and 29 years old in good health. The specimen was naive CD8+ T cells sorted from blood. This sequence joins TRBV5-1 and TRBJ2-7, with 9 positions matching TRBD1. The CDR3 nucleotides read TGCGCCAGCAGCTTGGGTGGTTCCGGGACAGGGAGGTCCTACGAGCAGTACTTC. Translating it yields CASSLGGSGTGRSYEQYF.